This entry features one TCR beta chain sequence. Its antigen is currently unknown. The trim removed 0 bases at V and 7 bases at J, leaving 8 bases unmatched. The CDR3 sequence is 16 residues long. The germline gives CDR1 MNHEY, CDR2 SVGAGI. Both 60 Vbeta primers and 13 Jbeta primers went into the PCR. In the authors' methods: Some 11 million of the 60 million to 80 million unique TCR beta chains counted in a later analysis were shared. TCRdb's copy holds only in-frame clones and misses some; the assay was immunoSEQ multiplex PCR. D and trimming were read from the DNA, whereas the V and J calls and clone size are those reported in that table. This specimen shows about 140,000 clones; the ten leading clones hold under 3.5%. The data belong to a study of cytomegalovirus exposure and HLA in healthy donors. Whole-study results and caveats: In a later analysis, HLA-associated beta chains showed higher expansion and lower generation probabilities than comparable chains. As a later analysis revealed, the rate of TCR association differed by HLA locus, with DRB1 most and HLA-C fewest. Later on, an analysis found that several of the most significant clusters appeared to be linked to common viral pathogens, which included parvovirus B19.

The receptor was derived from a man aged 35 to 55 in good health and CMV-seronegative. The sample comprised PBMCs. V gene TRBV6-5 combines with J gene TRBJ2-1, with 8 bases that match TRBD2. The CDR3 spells CASSYSPSGRGNEQFF. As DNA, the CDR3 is TGTGCCAGCAGTTACTCCCCTAGCGGGCGAGGGAATGAGCAGTTCTTC.